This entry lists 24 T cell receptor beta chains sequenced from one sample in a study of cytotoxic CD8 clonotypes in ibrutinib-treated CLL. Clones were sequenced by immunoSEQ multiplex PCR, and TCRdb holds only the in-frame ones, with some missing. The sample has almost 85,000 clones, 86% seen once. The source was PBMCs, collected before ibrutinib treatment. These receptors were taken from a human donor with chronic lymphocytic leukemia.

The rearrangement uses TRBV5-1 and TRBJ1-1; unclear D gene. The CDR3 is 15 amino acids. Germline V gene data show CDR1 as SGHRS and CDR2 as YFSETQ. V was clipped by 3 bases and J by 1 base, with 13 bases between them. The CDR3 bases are TGCGCCAGCAGCTCCGCAGGAACTAAGAACACTGAAGCTTTCTTT. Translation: CASSSAGTKNTEAFF.

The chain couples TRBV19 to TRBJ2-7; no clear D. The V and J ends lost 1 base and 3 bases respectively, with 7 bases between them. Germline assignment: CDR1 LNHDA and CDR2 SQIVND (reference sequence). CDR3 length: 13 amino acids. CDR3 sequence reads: CASSIGPGYEQYF. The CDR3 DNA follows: TGTGCCAGTAGTATAGGTCCAGGCTACGAGCAGTACTTC.

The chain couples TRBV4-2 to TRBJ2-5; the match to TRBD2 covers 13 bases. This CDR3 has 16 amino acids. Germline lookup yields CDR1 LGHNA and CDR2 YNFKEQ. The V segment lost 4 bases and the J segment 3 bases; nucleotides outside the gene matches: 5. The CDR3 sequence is CASSRALAGGEETQYF. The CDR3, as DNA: TGTGCCAGCAGCCGAGCACTAGCGGGAGGGGAAGAGACCCAGTACTTC.

The CDR3 spells CASSRPGTSGNTIYF. Here the CDR3 DNA reads TGTGCCAGTAGTCGTCCCGGGACATCAGGAAACACCATATATTTT. The chain links TRBV19 to TRBJ1-3; tentative D call: TRBD1 (6 bases). Looked up from germline, CDR1 is LNHDA and CDR2 is SQIVND (reference sequence). Trimming stripped 5 bases from V and 4 bases from J, with 15 bases between. The CDR3 totals 15 residues.

The CDR3 sequence: CASSLSRGRRKDTEAFF. As DNA, the CDR3 is TGTGCCAGCAGCTTGAGCAGGGGAAGACGAAAGGACACTGAAGCTTTCTTT. The chain is built from TRBV11-2 and TRBJ1-1, with D perhaps TRBD1 (6 bases). CDR1 and CDR2 (germline): SGHAT, FQNNGV. This CDR3 is 17 amino acids long. Trimming took off 3 bases at V and 3 bases at J, with 20 bases between the two ends.

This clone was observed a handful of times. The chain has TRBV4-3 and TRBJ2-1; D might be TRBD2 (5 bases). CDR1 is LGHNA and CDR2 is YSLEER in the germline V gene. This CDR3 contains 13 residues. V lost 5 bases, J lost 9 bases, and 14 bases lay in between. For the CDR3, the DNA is TGCGCCAGCAGCAGCCGAGGGAATGGTGAGCAGTTCTTC. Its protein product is CASSSRGNGEQFF.

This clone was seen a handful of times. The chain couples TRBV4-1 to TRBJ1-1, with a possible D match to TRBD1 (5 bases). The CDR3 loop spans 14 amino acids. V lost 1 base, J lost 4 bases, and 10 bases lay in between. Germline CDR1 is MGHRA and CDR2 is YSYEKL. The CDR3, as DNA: TGCGCCAGCAGCCAAGTGACGGGGGTCACTGAAGCTTTCTTT. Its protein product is CASSQVTGVTEAFF.

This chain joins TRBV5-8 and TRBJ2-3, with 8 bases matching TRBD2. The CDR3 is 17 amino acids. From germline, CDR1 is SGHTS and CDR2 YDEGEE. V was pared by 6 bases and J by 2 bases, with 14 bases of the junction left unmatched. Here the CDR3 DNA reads TGTGCCAGCACCCAGGGTCCGCCTAGCGGGTACACAGATACGCAGTATTTT. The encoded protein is CASTQGPPSGYTDTQYF.

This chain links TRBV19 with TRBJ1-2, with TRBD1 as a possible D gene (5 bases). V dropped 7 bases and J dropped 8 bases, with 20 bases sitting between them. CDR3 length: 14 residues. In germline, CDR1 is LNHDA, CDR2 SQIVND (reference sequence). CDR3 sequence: CASTTEGGGRGYTF. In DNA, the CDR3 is TGTGCCAGTACCACAGAGGGTGGGGGGAGAGGCTACACCTTC.

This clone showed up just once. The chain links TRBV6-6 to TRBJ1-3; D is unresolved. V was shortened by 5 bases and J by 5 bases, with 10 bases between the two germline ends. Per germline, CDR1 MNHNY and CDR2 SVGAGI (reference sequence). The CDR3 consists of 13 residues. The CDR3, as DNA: TGTGCCAGCAGTCGACCTGACCGAAACACCATATATTTT. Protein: CASSRPDRNTIYF.

CDR3 region: CASSSRTENTEAFF. CDR3 in DNA: TGCGCCAGCAGCTCCCGGACAGAGAACACTGAAGCTTTCTTT. The chain is built from TRBV5-1 and TRBJ1-1; D might be TRBD1 (6 bases). Looked up from germline, CDR1 is SGHRS and CDR2 is YFSETQ. CDR3 length equals 14 residues. V lost 3 bases and J lost 1, with 10 bases in between.

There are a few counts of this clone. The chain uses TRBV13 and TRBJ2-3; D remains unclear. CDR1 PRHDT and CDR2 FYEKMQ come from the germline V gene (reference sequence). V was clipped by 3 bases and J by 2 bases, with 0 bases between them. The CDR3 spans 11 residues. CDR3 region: CASSFTDTQYF. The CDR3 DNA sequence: TGTGCCAGCAGCTTCACAGATACGCAGTATTTT.

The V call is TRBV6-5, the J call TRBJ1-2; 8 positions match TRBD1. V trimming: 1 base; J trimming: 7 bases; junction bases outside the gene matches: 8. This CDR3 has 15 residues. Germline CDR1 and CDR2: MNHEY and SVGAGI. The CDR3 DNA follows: TGTGCCAGCAGTTACTTTTCAGGGGGCCGAATTGGCTACACCTTC. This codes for CASSYFSGGRIGYTF.

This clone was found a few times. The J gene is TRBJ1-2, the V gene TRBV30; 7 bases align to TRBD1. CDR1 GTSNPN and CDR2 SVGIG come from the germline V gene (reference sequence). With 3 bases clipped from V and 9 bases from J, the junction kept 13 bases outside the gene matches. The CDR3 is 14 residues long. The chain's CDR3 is CAWRRQAGGGSYTF. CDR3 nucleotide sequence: TGTGCCTGGAGGAGACAGGCAGGGGGGGGAAGCTACACCTTC. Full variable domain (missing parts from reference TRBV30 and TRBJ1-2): SQTIHQWPATLVQPVGSPLSLECTVEGTSNPNLYWYRQAAGRGLQLLFYSVGIGQISSEVPQNLSASRPQDRQFILSSKKLLLSDSGFYLCAWRRQAGGGSYTFGSGTRLTVV.

This CDR3 is CASSIAWKRTAHQPQHF. Here the CDR3 DNA reads TGTGCCAGTAGTATAGCGTGGAAAAGGACTGCCCATCAGCCCCAGCATTTT. The chain combines TRBV19 with TRBJ1-5; D remains ambiguous. CDR1 and CDR2 (germline): LNHDA, SQIVND (reference sequence). Trimming removed 1 base at V and 5 bases at J, with 18 bases between. The CDR3 contains 17 residues.

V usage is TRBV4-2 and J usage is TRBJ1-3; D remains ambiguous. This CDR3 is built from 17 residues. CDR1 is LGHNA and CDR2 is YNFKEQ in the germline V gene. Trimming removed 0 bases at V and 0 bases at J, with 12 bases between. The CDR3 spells CASSQDDGIDSGNTIYF. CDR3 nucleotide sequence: TGTGCCAGCAGCCAAGATGACGGCATCGACTCTGGAAACACCATATATTTT.

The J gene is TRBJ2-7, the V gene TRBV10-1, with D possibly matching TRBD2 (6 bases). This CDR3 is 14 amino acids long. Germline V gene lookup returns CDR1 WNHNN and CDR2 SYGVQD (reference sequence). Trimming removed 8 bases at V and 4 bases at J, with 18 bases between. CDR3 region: CASPRKGLVYEQYF. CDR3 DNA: TGCGCCAGCCCCCGGAAGGGACTTGTATACGAGCAGTACTTC.

Here the CDR3 DNA reads TGTGCCAGCAGTTCGGAACGGGGGCTCGAAGCTTTCTTT. Protein: CASSSERGLEAFF. The chain has TRBV7-6 and TRBJ1-1, with D perhaps TRBD1 (6 bases). The germline gives CDR1 SGHVS, CDR2 FNYEAQ. V was pared by 6 bases and J by 8 bases, with 16 bases between. CDR3 size: 13 residues.

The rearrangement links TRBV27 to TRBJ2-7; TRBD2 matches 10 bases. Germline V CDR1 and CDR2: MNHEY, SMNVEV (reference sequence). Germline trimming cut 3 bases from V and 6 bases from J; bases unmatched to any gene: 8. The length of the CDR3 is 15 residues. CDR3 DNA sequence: TGTGCCAGCAGTTTTAGGCTAGCGGGAGAAGGCGAGCAGTACTTC. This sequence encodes CASSFRLAGEGEQYF.

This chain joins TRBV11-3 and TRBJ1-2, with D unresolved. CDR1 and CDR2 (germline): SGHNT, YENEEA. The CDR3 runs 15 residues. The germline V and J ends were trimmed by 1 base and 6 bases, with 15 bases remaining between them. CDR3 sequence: CASSLGPEVEDGYTF. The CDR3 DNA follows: TGTGCCAGCAGCTTAGGTCCGGAAGTGGAAGATGGCTACACCTTC. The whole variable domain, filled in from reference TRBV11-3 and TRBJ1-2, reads EAGVVQSPRYKIIEKKQPVAFWCNPISGHNTLYWYLQNLGQGPELLIRYENEEAVDDSQLPKDRFSAERLKGVDSTLKIQPAELGDSAVYLCASSLGPEVEDGYTFGSGTRLTVV.

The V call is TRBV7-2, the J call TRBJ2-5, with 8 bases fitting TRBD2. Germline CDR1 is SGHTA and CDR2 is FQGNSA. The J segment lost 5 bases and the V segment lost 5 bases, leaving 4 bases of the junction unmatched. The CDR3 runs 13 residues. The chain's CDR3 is CASSESGSETQYF. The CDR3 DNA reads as TGTGCCAGCAGCGAGAGCGGGAGTGAGACCCAGTACTTC.

This CDR3 reads CAISMGSSGNTIYF. CDR3 in DNA: TGTGCCATCAGCATGGGGAGCTCTGGAAACACCATATATTTT. V gene TRBV10-3 combines with J gene TRBJ1-3; D remains unclear. CDR1 and CDR2 from the germline V gene are ENHRY and SYGVKD. V was pared by 6 bases and J by 0 bases, with 9 bases between. CDR3 length: 14 residues.

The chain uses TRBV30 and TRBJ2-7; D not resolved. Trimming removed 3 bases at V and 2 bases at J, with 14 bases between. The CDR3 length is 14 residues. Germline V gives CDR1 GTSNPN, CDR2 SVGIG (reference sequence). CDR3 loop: CAWSPFERPYEQYF. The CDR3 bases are TGTGCCTGGAGCCCCTTTGAAAGGCCCTACGAGCAGTACTTC.

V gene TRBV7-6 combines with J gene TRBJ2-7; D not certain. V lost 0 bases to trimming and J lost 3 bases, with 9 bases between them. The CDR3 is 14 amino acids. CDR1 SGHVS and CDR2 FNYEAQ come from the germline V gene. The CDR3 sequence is CASSLAGGNYEQYF. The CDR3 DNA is TGTGCCAGCAGCTTAGCGGGCGGCAACTACGAGCAGTACTTC.